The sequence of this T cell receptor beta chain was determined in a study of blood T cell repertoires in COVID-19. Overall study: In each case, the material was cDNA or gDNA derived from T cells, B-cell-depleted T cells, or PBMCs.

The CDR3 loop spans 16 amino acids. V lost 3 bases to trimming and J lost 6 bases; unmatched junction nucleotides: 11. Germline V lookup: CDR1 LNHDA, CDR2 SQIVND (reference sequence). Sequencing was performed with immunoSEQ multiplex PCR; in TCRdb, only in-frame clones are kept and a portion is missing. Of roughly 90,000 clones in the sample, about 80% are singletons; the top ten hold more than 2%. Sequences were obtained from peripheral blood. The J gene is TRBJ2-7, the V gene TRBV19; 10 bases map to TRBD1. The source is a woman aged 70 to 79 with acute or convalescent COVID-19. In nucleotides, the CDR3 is TGTGCCAGTAGTATCACCAAACCGGGACAGGGGCGCGAGCAGTACTTC. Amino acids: CASSITKPGQGREQYF.